This T cell receptor (beta chain) came from a study of cytomegalovirus exposure and HLA in healthy donors. Study information: For the roughly 400 genotyped donors, over 80% fell within the Caucasian-associated ancestry cluster.

The PCR was carried out with 60 Vbeta primers and 13 Jbeta primers. Data came from immunoSEQ multiplex PCR; TCRdb stores just in-frame clones and leaves some out. The sample holds about 120,000 clones, 75% to 85% seen once. Broader study findings: Under in vitro conditions, three CMV-associated chains were confirmed as specific for CMV antigens. Cytomegalovirus-associated status was assigned to more than 150 TCR beta chains. The records held CMV serostatus as the only immune exposure information.

Details on this clone: The target antigen is unknown.

The CDR3 loop spans 13 amino acids. Germline loops: CDR1 GTSNPN, CDR2 SVGIG (reference sequence). Trimming took off 0 bases at V and 2 bases at J, with 8 bases between the two ends. Sequences were obtained from PBMCs. This TCR was sampled from a female donor in good health and CMV-seropositive. V is TRBV30 and J is TRBJ2-7; TRBD1 might be the D (6 bases). This chain's CDR3 is CAWSVQGTYEQYF. The CDR3 DNA reads as TGTGCCTGGAGTGTACAGGGAACCTACGAGCAGTACTTC.